This T cell receptor beta chain was identified in a study of response to subunit inactivated influenza vaccine. TCRdb independently ran MiXCR on the RT-PCR reads; one entry per CDR3 protein. The sample includes 500,000 to 600,000 distinct CDR3 sequences, around 11% of them seen just once. V was clipped by 7 bases and J by 2 bases, with 24 bases between them. This CDR3 has 18 residues. Germline CDR1 and CDR2: MNHEY and SVGEGT. These sequences were also reported in another study, on T cells expressing NK-cell markers. That source adds: The authors made TCR beta cDNA libraries by 5'RACE template switching. This switching added a universal primer site and UMIs. Seven HCMV-seropositive donors and one seronegative donor made up the eight sequenced donors. Dominant NKG2C+ clonotypes made up about 1.0-7.5% of CD8+ T cells in over five donors.

The TCR sequence derives from a man aged 45-60 years who received an inactivated influenza vaccine. The material sequenced was PBMCs from blood, taken on the day of vaccination. This chain uses TRBV6-2 or TRBV6-3 with TRBJ1-5, with TRBD1 as a possible D gene (5 bases). The CDR3, as DNA: TGTGCCAGCACCATAGAACCTCGGGGCCGCTGGGGCAATCAGCCCCAGCATTTT. The encoded protein is CASTIEPRGRWGNQPQHF.